This record covers a single T cell receptor (beta chain). This sample stems from a study of blood T cell repertoires in COVID-19. Study at large: Both acute and convalescent COVID-19 samples were obtained from the United States, Italy and Spain.

Germline values: CDR1 SGHAT, CDR2 FQNNGV. The CDR3 runs 14 residues. Trimming removed 1 base from V and 8 bases from J, with 12 bases in between. Using immunoSEQ multiplex PCR, the repertoire was profiled, and TCRdb retains in-frame clones only, with some absent. This sample has 350,000 to 450,000 clones, with 75% to 90% found just once. The receptor was derived from a woman in her sixties with COVID-19, enrolled during active disease. This rearrangement joins TRBV11-2 to TRBJ2-1, with a possible D match to TRBD2 (6 bases). Sequencing input: peripheral blood. CDR3 sequence: CASSLVGRGYEQFF. The CDR3 region has the DNA TGTGCCAGCAGCTTAGTAGGGCGGGGCTATGAGCAGTTCTTC.